The present T cell receptor (beta chain) was sequenced within a study of blood T cell repertoires in COVID-19. The wider study: Acute and convalescent COVID-19 specimens originated in the United States, Italy and Spain. Nucleic acid was either cDNA or gDNA, and it came from T cells, B-cell-depleted T cells, or PBMCs.

Original processing methods: From reference gene primer amplification, estimates of nucleated cell counts were derived. The table came from immunoSEQ multiplex PCR; TCRdb's copy has only in-frame clones and leaves some out. D and trimming were read from the DNA, whereas the V and J calls and clone size are those reported in that table. The table shows roughly 70,000 clones, with 73% occurring only once. V lost 3 bases, J lost 8 bases, and 11 bases lay in between. The CDR3 runs 13 residues. The germline V gene has CDR1 SGHNT and CDR2 YYREEE (reference sequence). The specimen was peripheral blood. The V and J genes are TRBV5-4 and TRBJ1-4; D might be TRBD1 (6 bases). This TCR was recovered from a man aged 55 to 70 with acute or convalescent COVID-19. CDR3 nucleotide sequence: TGTGCCAGCAGCTCGGACAGTCCCGAAAAACTGTTTTTT. Its translation: CASSSDSPEKLFF.